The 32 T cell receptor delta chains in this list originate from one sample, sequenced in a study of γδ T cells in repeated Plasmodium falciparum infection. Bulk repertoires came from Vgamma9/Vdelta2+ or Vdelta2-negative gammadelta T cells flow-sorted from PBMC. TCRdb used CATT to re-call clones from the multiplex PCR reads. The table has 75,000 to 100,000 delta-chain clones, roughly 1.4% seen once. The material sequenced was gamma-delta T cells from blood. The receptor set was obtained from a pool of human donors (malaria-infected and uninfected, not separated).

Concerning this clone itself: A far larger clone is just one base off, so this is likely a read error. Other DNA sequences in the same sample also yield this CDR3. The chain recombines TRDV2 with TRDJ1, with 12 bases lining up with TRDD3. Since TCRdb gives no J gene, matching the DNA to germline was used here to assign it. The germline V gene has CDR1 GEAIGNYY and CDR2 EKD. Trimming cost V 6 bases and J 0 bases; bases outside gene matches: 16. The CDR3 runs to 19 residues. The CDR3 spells CACPSSTGGYTPYTDKLIF. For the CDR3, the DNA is TGTGCCTGTCCCTCTTCCACTGGGGGATACACACCTTACACCGATAAACTCATCTTT.

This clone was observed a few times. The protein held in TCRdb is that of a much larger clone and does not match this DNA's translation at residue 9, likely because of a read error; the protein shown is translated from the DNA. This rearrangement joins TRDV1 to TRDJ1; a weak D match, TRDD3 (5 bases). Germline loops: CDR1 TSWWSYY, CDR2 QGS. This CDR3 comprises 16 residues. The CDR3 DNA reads TGTGCTCTTGGGGAACTAGGGATTGATTACACGGATAAACTCATCTTT. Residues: CALGELGIDYTDKLIF.

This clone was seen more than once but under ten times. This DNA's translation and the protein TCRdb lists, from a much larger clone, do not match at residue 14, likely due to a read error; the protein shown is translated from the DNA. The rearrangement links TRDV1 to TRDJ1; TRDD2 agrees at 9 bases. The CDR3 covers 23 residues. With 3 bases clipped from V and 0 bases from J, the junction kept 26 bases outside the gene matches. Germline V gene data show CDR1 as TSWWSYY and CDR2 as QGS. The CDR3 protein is CALGESPFLHITGYPQYTDKLIF. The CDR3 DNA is TGTGCTCTTGGGGAGTCGCCCTTCCTACATATAACTGGGTACCCTCAGTACACCGATAAACTCATCTTT.

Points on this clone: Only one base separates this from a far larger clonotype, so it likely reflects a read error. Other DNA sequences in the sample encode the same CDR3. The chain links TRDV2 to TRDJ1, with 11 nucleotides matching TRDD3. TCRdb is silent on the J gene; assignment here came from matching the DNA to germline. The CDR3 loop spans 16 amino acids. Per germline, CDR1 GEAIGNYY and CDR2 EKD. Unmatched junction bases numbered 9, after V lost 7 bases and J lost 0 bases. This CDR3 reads CACDVLGDTNTDKLIF. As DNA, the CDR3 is TGTGCCTGCGACGTCCTGGGGGATACCAACACCGATAAACTCATCTTT.

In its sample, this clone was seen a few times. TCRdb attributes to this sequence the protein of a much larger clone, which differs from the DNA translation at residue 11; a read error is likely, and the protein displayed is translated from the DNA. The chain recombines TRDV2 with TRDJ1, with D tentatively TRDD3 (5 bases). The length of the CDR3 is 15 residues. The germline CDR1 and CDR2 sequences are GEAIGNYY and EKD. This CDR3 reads CACDGISIRTNKLIF. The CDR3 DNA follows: TGTGCCTGTGACGGGATTTCGATTCGCACCAATAAACTCATCTTT.

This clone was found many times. The CDR3 DNA reads as TGTGCTCTTGGGGAACTAATAAGCTGGGGGATGGCGACCTACACCGATAAACTCATCTTT. This codes for CALGELISWGMATYTDKLIF. The chain employs TRDV1 and TRDJ1; 9 bases match TRDD3. Losses at the gene ends were 0 bases for V and 0 bases for J; bases not matched to a gene: 14. The CDR3 sequence is 20 residues long. In germline, CDR1 is TSWWSYY, CDR2 QGS.

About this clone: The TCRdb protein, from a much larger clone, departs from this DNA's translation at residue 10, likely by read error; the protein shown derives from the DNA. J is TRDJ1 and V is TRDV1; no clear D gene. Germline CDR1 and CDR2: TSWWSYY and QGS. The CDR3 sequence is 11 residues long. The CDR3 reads CALGENRKLTF. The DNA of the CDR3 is TGTGCTCTTGGGGAAAATCGTAAACTCACCTTT.

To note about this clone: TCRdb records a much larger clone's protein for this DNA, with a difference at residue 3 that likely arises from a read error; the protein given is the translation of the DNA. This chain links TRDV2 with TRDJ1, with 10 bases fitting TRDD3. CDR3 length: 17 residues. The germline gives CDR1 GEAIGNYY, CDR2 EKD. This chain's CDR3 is CAGDTVGGYADPDKLIF. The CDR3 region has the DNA TGTGCCGGTGACACCGTAGGGGGATACGCGGATCCCGATAAACTCATCTTT.

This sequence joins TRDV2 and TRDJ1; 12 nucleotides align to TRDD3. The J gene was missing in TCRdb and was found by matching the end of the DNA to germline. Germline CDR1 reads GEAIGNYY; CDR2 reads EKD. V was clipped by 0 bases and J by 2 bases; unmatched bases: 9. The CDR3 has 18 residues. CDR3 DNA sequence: TGTGCCTGTGACACCGGAGCTGCTGGGGGATACGGGACCGATAAACTCATCTTT. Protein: CACDTGAAGGYGTDKLIF.

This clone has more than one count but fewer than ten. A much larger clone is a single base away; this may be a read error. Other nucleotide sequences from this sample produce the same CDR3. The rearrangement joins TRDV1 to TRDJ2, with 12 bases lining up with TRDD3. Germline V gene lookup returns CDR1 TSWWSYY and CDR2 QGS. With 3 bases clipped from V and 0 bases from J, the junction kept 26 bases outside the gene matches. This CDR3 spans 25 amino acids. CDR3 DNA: TGTGCTCTTGGGGAGGCTCAAGGGCGGTCCTACGTACTGGGGGATACTTGGGCTTTGACAGCACAACTCTTCTTT. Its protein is CALGEAQGRSYVLGDTWALTAQLFF.

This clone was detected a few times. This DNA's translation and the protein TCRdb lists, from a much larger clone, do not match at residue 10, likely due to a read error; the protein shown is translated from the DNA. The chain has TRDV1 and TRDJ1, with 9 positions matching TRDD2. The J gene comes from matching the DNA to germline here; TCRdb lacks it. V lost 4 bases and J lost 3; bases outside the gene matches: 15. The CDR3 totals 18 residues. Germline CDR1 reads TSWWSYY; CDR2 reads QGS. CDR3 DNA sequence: TGTGCTCTTGGGGGGGGCCTTCCTACACGTGAGCGGGCCGATAAACTCATCTTT. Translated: CALGGGLPTRERADKLIF.

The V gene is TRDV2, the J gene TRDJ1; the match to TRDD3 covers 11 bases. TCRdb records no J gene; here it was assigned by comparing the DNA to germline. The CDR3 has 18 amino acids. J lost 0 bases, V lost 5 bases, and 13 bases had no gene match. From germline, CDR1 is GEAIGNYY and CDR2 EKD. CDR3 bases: TGTGCCTGTGCTTCCCTTACTGGGGGATATCCGTACACCGATAAACTCATCTTT. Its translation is CACASLTGGYPYTDKLIF.

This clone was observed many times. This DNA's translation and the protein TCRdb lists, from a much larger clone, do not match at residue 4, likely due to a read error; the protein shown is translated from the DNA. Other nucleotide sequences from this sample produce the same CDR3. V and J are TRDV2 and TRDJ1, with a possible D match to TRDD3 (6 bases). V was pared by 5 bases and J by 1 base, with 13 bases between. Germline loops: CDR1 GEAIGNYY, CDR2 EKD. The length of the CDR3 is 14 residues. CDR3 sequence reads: CACGSLGLTDKLIF. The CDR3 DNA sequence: TGTGCCTGTGGCTCACTGGGACTCACCGATAAACTCATCTTT.

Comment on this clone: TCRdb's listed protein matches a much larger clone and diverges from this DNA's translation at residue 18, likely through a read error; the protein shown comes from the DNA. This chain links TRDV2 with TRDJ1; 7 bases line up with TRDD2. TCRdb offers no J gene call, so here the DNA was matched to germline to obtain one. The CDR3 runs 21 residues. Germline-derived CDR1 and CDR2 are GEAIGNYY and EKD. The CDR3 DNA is TGTGCCTGTGACACCGGAAGCCCATTCCTACGTCCTTTCTCAGACACCGATGAACTCATCTTT. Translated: CACDTGSPFLRPFSDTDELIF.

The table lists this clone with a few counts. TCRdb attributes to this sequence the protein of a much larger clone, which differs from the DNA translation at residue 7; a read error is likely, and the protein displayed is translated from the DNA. The CDR3 loop reads CALGELDGDYTDKLIF. CDR3 sequence (DNA): TGTGCTCTTGGGGAACTTGATGGGGATTACACCGATAAACTCATCTTT. The V call is TRDV1, the J call TRDJ1; D perhaps matches TRDD3 (6 bases). The J gene was not available in TCRdb and was assigned here by matching the DNA to germline segments. The CDR3 is made up of 16 amino acids. Germline-derived CDR1 and CDR2 are TSWWSYY and QGS. The germline V and J ends were trimmed by 0 bases and 0 bases, with 11 bases remaining between them.

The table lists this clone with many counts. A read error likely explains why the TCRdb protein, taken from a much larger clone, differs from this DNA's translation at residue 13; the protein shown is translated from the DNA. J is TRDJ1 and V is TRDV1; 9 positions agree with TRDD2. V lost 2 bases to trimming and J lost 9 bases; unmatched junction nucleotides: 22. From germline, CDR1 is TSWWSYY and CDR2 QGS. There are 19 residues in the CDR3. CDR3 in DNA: TGTGCTCTTGGGGAAAGCCTTCCTACACAACCTAGATGCTGCTTAGAACTCATCTTT. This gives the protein CALGESLPTQPRCCLELIF.

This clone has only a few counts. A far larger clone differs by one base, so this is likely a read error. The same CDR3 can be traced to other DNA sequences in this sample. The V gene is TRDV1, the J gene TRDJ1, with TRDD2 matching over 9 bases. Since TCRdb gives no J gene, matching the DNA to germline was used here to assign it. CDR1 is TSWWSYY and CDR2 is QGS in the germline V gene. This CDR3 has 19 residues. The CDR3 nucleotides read TGTGCCCTTGGGGAGGGACTAAGCCTTCCTACGGAAAAATTTAATAAACTCATCTTT. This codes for CALGEGLSLPTEKFNKLIF.

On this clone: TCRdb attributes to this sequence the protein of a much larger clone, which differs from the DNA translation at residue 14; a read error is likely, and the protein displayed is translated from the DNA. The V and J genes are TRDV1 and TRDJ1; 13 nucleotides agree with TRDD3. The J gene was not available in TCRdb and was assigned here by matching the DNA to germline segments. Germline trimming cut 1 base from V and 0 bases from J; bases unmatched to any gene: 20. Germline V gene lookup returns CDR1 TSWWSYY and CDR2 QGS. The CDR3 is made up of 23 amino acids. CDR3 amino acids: CALGEQPCTGGYANVLYTDKLIF. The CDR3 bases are TGTGCTCTTGGGGAACAGCCTTGTACTGGGGGATACGCTAATGTGCTGTACACCGATAAACTCATCTTT.

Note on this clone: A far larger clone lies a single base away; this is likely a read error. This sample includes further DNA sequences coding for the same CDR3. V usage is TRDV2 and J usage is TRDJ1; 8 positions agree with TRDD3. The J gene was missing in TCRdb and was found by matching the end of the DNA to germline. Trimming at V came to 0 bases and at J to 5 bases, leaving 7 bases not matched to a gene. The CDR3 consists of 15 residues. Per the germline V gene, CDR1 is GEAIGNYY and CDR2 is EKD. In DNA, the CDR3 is TGTGCCTGTGACACCGGTACTGGGGGGACTGATAAACTCATCTTT. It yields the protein CACDTGTGGTDKLIF.

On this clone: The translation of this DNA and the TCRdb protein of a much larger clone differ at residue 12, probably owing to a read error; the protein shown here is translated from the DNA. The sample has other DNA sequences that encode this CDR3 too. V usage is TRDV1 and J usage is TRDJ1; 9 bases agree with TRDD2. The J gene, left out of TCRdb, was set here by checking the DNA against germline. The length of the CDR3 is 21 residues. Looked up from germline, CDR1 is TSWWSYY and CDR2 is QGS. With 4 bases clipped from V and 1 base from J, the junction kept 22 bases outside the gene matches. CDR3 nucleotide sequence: TGTGCTCTTGGGGTCCCTTCCTACCCATCAACTGAGGGACCCCCCACCGATAAACTCATCTTT. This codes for CALGVPSYPSTEGPPTDKLIF.

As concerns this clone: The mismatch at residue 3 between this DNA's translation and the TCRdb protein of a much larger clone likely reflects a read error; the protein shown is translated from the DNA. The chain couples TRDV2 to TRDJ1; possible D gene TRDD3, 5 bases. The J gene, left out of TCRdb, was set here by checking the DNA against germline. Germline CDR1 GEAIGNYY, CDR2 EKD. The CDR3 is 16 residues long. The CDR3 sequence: CAYDPRKGKYTDKLIF. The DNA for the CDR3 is TGTGCCTATGACCCCCGGAAGGGGAAGTACACCGATAAACTCATCTTT.

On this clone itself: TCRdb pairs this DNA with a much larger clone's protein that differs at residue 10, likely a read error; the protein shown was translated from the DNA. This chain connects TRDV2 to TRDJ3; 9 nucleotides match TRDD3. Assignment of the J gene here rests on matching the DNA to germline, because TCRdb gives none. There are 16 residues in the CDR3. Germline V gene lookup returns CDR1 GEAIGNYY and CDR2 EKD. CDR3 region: CACDGGYSWGTRQMFF. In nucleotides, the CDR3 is TGTGCCTGTGACGGGGGATACTCCTGGGGCACCCGACAGATGTTTTTC.

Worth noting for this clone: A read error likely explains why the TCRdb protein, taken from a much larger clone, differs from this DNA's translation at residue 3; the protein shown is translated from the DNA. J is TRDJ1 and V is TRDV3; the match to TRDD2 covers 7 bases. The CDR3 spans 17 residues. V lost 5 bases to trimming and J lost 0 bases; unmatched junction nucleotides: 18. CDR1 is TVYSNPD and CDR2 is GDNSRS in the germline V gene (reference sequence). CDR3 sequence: CALSYGGIRTYTDKLIF. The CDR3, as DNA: TGTGCCCTTTCCTACGGAGGGATCCGAACTTACACCGATAAACTCATCTTT.

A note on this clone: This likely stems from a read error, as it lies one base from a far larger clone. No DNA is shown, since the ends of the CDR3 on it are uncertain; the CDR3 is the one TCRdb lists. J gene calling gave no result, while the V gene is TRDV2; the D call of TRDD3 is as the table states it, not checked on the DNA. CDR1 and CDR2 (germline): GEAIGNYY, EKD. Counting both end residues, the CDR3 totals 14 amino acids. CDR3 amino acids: CACDTVGGGSGLIF.

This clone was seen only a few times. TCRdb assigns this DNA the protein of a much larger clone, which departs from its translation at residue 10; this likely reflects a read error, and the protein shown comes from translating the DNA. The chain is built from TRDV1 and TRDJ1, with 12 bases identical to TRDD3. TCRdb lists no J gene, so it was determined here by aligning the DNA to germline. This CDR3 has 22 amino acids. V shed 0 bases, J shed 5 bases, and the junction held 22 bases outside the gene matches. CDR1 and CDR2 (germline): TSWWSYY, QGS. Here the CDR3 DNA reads TGTGCTCTTGGGGAACTAGGGGCCTTCCCGACTCTCTGGGGGATACGTTTGGATAAACTCATCTTT. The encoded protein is CALGELGAFPTLWGIRLDKLIF.

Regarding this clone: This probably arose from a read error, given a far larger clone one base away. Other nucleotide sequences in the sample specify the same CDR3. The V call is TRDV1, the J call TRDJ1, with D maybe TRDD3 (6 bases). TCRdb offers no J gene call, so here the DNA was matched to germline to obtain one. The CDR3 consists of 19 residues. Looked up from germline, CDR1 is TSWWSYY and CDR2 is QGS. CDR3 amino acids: CALVLFPLAGGATTDKLIF. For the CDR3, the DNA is TGTGCTCTTGTGCTCTTCCCCCTCGCGGGGGGAGCGACCACCGACAAACTCATCTTT.

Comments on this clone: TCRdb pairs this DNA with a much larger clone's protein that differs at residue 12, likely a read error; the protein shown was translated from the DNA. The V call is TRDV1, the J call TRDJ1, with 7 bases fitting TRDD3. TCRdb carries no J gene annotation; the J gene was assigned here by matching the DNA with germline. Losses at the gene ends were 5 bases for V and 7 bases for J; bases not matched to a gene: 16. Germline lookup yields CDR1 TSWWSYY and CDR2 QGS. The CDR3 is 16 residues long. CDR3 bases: TGTGCTCTTGGGCTACCTAGGAAGGGGATAGAAGGTAAACTCATCTTT. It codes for CALGLPRKGIEGKLIF.

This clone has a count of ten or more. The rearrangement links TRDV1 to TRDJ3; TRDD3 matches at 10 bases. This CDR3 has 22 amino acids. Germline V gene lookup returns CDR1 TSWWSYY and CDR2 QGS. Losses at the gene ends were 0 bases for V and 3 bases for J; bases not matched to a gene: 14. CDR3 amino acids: CALGELFLREPGGYWDTRQMFF. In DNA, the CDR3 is TGTGCTCTTGGGGAACTCTTCCTACGAGAGCCTGGGGGATACTGGGACACCCGACAGATGTTTTTC.

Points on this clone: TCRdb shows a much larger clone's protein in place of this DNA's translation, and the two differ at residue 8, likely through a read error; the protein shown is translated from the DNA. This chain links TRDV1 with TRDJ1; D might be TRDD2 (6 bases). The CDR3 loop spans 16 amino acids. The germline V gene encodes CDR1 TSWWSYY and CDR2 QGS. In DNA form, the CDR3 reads TGTGCTCTTGGGAAACTTCCTCCTAGGATGGGGAGTAAACTCATCTTT. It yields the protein CALGKLPPRMGSKLIF.

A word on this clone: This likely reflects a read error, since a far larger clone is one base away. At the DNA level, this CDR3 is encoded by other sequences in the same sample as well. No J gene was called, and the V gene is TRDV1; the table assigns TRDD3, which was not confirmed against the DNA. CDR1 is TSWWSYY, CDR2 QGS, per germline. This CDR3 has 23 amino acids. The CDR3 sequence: CALGAPTGRKILGDTGYTDKLIF. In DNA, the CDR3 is TGTGCTCTTGGGGCACCTACAGGGCGTAAGATACTGGGGGATACGGGGTACACCGATAAGCTCATCTTT.

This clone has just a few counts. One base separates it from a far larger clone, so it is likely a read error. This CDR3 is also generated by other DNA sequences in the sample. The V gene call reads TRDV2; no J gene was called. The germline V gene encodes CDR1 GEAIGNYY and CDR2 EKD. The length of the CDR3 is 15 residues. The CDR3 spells CACDALQKITDKLIF. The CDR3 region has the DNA TGTGCCTGTGACGCCTTACAAAAGATTACCGATAAGCTCATCTTT.

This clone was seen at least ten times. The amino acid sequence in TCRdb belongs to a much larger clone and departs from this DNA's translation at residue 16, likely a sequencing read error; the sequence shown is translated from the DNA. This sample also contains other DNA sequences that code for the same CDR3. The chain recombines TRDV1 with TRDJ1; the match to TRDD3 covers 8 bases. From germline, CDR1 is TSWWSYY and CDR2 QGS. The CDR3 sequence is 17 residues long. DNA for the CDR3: TGTGCTCTTGGGGAACCTACGGTGGGGGATGACACCGATAAACTCACCTTT. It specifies CALGEPTVGDDTDKLTF.